These 7 T cell receptor beta chains share one sample of origin, sequenced in a study of early T cells in non-severe SARS-CoV-2 infection. Via MiXCR, TCRdb re-called the 5' RACE reads, giving one row per CDR3 protein. Of about 110,000 distinct CDR3 sequences listed, roughly 11% are singletons. The sequenced material came from whole blood. The receptors derive from an adult who was a healthcare worker with PCR-confirmed SARS-CoV-2 infection or an uninfected control (not recorded which).

This clonotype was recorded many times. The chain links TRBV11-2 to TRBJ1-5; no clear D gene. The CDR3 is 14 amino acids. Germline V gene lookup returns CDR1 SGHAT and CDR2 FQNNGV. Trimming removed 1 base at V and 7 bases at J, with 11 bases between. CDR3 in amino acids: CASSLVGNGQPQHF. The CDR3 region has the DNA TGTGCCAGCAGCTTAGTAGGGAATGGACAGCCCCAGCATTTT.

There are a few counts of this clonotype. The rearrangement joins TRBV7-2 to TRBJ2-5; D is undetermined. The V end lost 5 bases, the J end lost 5 bases, and 12 bases lay between the germline ends. The CDR3 has 13 amino acids. Germline V gene lookup returns CDR1 SGHTA and CDR2 FQGNSA. Here the CDR3 reads CASSNRNEETQYF. The CDR3 nucleotides are TGTGCCAGCAGCAACCGTAATGAGGAGACCCAGTACTTC.

CDR3 residues: CSVERLAVNEQFF. The CDR3 nucleotides are TGCAGCGTTGAAAGGCTAGCCGTCAATGAGCAGTTCTTC. The chain uses TRBV29-1 and TRBJ2-1, with D tentatively TRBD2 (5 bases). This CDR3 is 13 amino acids long. Germline V CDR1 and CDR2: SQVTM, ANQGSEA. The V and J ends lost 2 bases and 6 bases respectively, with 11 bases between them.

This clonotype was counted many times. The chain links TRBV6-1 to TRBJ2-2, with D perhaps TRBD2 (5 bases). Germline V gene data show CDR1 as MNHNS and CDR2 as SASEGT. V was trimmed by 4 bases and J by 3 bases, leaving 21 bases between them. CDR3 length: 18 amino acids. The CDR3 DNA reads as TGTGCCAGCAGTGTTCGGACTCCCGGCGGGTATCACACCGGGGAGCTGTTTTTT. Its translation is CASSVRTPGGYHTGELFF.

This clonotype was recorded many times. V is TRBV6-2 or TRBV6-3 and J is TRBJ1-2, with D perhaps matching TRBD1 (6 bases). The CDR3 is 14 residues long. From germline, CDR1 is MNHEY and CDR2 SVGEGT. V was trimmed by 10 bases and J by 4 bases, leaving 19 bases between them. The CDR3 bases are TGTGCCACCTCGGGGGGCGCAAATCTCTATGGCTACACCTTC. It encodes CATSGGANLYGYTF.

This clonotype was seen a few times. V gene TRBV12-3 or TRBV12-4 combines with J gene TRBJ1-5; TRBD1 agrees at 8 bases. The CDR3 covers 13 residues. J gave up 8 bases and V 4 bases, and 4 bases lay outside the gene matches. Here the CDR3 reads CASSSGQGKPQHF. The CDR3 DNA reads TGTGCCAGCAGTTCCGGACAGGGTAAGCCCCAGCATTTT.

The sample holds a few counts of this clonotype. This chain joins TRBV6-2 or TRBV6-3 and TRBJ2-3; 14 positions match TRBD2. Germline trimming cut 6 bases from V and 6 bases from J; bases unmatched to any gene: 5. CDR1 and CDR2 (germline): MNHEY, SVGEGT. The CDR3 consists of 15 residues. CDR3 sequence: CASSRRLAGGDTQYF. DNA for the CDR3: TGTGCCAGCAGCCGCCGACTAGCGGGAGGGGATACGCAGTATTTT.